This T cell receptor beta chain was found in a study of cytomegalovirus exposure and HLA in healthy donors. CDR1 and CDR2 (germline): MNHNS, SASEGT. Trimming removed 7 bases from V and 4 bases from J, with 17 bases in between. CDR3 length: 15 residues. Overall study results and limits: Researchers catalogued over 150 TCR beta chains as cytomegalovirus-associated. Accounts indicate the classifier identified cytomegalovirus status with strong specificity and sensitivity.

A remark on this clone: Its antigen is unidentified.

TCRdb's copy holds only in-frame clones and misses some; the assay was immunoSEQ multiplex PCR. The data show 200,000 to 250,000 clones, 87% seen once. This receptor was taken from a woman aged 18 to 35 in good health and CMV-seropositive. The V and J genes are TRBV6-1 and TRBJ1-5; weak D call: TRBD1 (6 bases). Sequencing input: PBMCs. CDR3 amino acids: CASNRDTLSNQPQHF. As DNA, the CDR3 is TGTGCCAGCAACCGGGACACCCTTTCAAATCAGCCCCAGCATTTT.